The rows below give T cell receptor beta chains drawn from one sample of a study of T-cell reconstitution after alpha-beta-depleted transplantation in children. MiXCR, run by TCRdb on the PCR reads, gives a single entry per CDR3 protein. The data show about 260,000 distinct CDR3 sequences, around a tenth seen once. The starting material was peripheral blood, obtained 180 days after TCRalphabeta/CD19-depleted stem cell transplant. The receptor set was obtained from a male patient aged 2 to 9 who had a stem cell transplant for chronic granulomatous disease, so the T cells may come from the graft donor. The CDR3 runs from the conserved cysteine through the conserved F or W. D genes are given only for firm matches. Size is stated for part of the rows, as once, few or many counts, or as a class when the clone is expanded.

clone size: many
V gene: TRBV20-1
D gene: .
J gene: TRBJ2-2
CDR3 protein: CSASFGSPDTGELFF
CDR3 DNA: TGCAGTGCTAGTTTCGGCAGTCCGGATACCGGGGAGCTGTTTTTT

clone size: many
V gene: TRBV6-6
D gene: TRBD1
J gene: TRBJ2-1
CDR3 protein: CASSWTGDNEQFF
CDR3 DNA: TGTGCCAGCAGTTGGACAGGGGATAATGAGCAGTTCTTC

clone size: many
V gene: TRBV18
D gene: TRBD1
J gene: TRBJ2-7
CDR3 protein: CASSPFSGQGSYEQYF
CDR3 DNA: TGTGCCAGCTCACCCTTTTCGGGACAGGGGTCCTACGAGCAGTACTTC

clone size: many
V gene: TRBV10-3
D gene: TRBD1
J gene: TRBJ2-5
CDR3 protein: CAISELGTGTKETQYF
CDR3 DNA: TGTGCCATCAGTGAGTTGGGGACAGGGACGAAAGAGACCCAGTACTTC

clone size: few
V gene: TRBV20-1
D gene: .
J gene: TRBJ1-2
CDR3 protein: CSARVEDYGYTF
CDR3 DNA: TGCAGTGCTAGAGTCGAGGACTATGGCTACACCTTC

clone size: many
V gene: TRBV18
D gene: .
J gene: TRBJ2-7
CDR3 protein: CASSFSKTAAYEQYF
CDR3 DNA: TGTGCCAGCTCCTTTTCAAAGACTGCCGCCTACGAGCAGTACTTC

clone size: many
V gene: TRBV7-8
D gene: TRBD2
J gene: TRBJ2-1
CDR3 protein: CASSLGVSSGGAAYNEQFF
CDR3 DNA: TGTGCCAGCAGCTTAGGGGTTTCTAGCGGGGGGGCGGCTTACAATGAGCAGTTCTTC

clone size: many
V gene: TRBV12-3/TRBV12-4
D gene: TRBD2
J gene: TRBJ2-7
CDR3 protein: CASSVDPSGRYEQYF
CDR3 DNA: TGTGCCAGCAGTGTGGATCCTAGCGGGAGGTACGAGCAGTACTTC

clone size: many
V gene: TRBV7-9
D gene: TRBD1
J gene: TRBJ1-1
CDR3 protein: CASSLDGTVNTEAFF
CDR3 DNA: TGTGCCAGCAGCTTAGATGGGACAGTGAACACTGAAGCTTTCTTT

clone size: many
V gene: TRBV20-1
D gene: TRBD1
J gene: TRBJ2-1
CDR3 protein: CSARNIAGTDFSYNEQFF
CDR3 DNA: TGCAGTGCAAGGAATATCGCCGGGACAGATTTTTCCTACAATGAGCAGTTCTTC

clone size: many
V gene: TRBV28
D gene: TRBD2
J gene: TRBJ2-3
CDR3 protein: CASRIGLAGYITDTQYF
CDR3 DNA: TGTGCCAGCAGAATCGGACTAGCTGGGTATATCACAGATACGCAGTATTTT

clone size: .
V gene: TRBV4-3
D gene: .
J gene: TRBJ2-5
CDR3 protein: CASSPRKQLQETQYF
CDR3 DNA: TGCGCCAGCAGCCCAAGGAAACAGCTACAAGAGACCCAGTACTTC

clone size: few
V gene: TRBV19
D gene: .
J gene: TRBJ1-5
CDR3 protein: CASKVGGLIEQPQHF
CDR3 DNA: TGTGCCAGCAAGGTGGGAGGGCTGATCGAACAGCCCCAGCATTTT

clone size: many
V gene: TRBV20-1
D gene: .
J gene: TRBJ2-5
CDR3 protein: CSARTVQETQYF
CDR3 DNA: TGCAGTGCTAGGACAGTCCAAGAGACCCAGTACTTC

clone size: many
V gene: TRBV7-8
D gene: .
J gene: TRBJ2-1
CDR3 protein: CASSLNAGSSYNEQFF
CDR3 DNA: TGTGCCAGCAGCTTAAACGCGGGGAGCTCCTACAATGAGCAGTTCTTC

clone size: many
V gene: TRBV28
D gene: .
J gene: TRBJ1-1
CDR3 protein: CATYRTVVLSTEAFF
CDR3 DNA: TGTGCCACATATCGGACAGTCGTCCTTAGCACTGAAGCTTTCTTT

clone size: many
V gene: TRBV20-1
D gene: TRBD1
J gene: TRBJ1-1
CDR3 protein: CRVGTGKTEAFF
CDR3 DNA: TGCAGGGTCGGGACAGGGAAGACTGAAGCTTTCTTT

clone size: many
V gene: TRBV21-1
D gene: .
J gene: TRBJ2-7
CDR3 protein: CASSKALDSFSYEQYF
CDR3 DNA: TGTGCCAGCAGCAAAGCACTGGACAGCTTCTCCTACGAGCAGTACTTC

clone size: many
V gene: TRBV20-1
D gene: .
J gene: TRBJ1-2
CDR3 protein: CSARDPDYGYTF
CDR3 DNA: TGCAGTGCTAGAGATCCAGATTATGGCTACACCTTC

clone size: .
V gene: TRBV19
D gene: .
J gene: TRBJ2-1
CDR3 protein: CASGSGGAKFF
CDR3 DNA: TGTGCCAGTGGATCCGGTGGGGCCAAGTTCTTC

clone size: many
V gene: TRBV7-6
D gene: .
J gene: TRBJ2-2
CDR3 protein: CASGPLGAGELFF
CDR3 DNA: TGTGCCAGCGGACCCCTTGGGGCCGGGGAGCTGTTTTTT

clone size: many
V gene: TRBV5-1
D gene: TRBD1
J gene: TRBJ2-7
CDR3 protein: CASSLSSRGRGSYEQYF
CDR3 DNA: TGCGCCAGCAGCTTGAGCAGCAGGGGGCGCGGGTCCTACGAGCAGTACTTC

clone size: many
V gene: TRBV7-3
D gene: .
J gene: TRBJ2-2
CDR3 protein: CASSLLQGFGELFF
CDR3 DNA: TGTGCCAGCAGCTTATTACAGGGTTTCGGGGAGCTGTTTTTT

clone size: few
V gene: TRBV11-1
D gene: TRBD1
J gene: TRBJ1-1
CDR3 protein: CASSYSKTGGYTEAFF
CDR3 DNA: TGTGCCAGCAGCTATTCTAAGACAGGGGGGTATACTGAAGCTTTCTTT

clone size: many
V gene: TRBV5-5
D gene: TRBD1
J gene: TRBJ2-5
CDR3 protein: CASSLGTGLETQYF
CDR3 DNA: TGTGCCAGCAGCTTGGGGACAGGGTTGGAGACCCAGTACTTC

clone size: many
V gene: TRBV5-1
D gene: .
J gene: TRBJ2-5
CDR3 protein: CASSLGPSKQETQYF
CDR3 DNA: TGCGCCAGCAGCTTGGGGCCTAGCAAGCAAGAGACCCAGTACTTC

clone size: many
V gene: TRBV20-1
D gene: TRBD2
J gene: TRBJ2-3
CDR3 protein: CSASTPRTSGITDTQYF
CDR3 DNA: TGCAGTGCTAGTACCCCACGGACTAGCGGGATAACAGATACGCAGTATTTT

clone size: many
V gene: TRBV29-1
D gene: .
J gene: TRBJ2-3
CDR3 protein: CSVVAGLTDTQYF
CDR3 DNA: TGCAGCGTGGTCGCGGGGCTGACAGATACGCAGTATTTT

clone size: many
V gene: TRBV12-3/TRBV12-4
D gene: TRBD2
J gene: TRBJ2-5
CDR3 protein: CASSLGLAGVETQYF
CDR3 DNA: TGTGCCAGCAGTCTAGGACTAGCGGGAGTAGAGACCCAGTACTTC

clone size: many
V gene: TRBV7-3
D gene: TRBD1
J gene: TRBJ2-7
CDR3 protein: CASSLRGQGSEQYF
CDR3 DNA: TGTGCCAGCAGCTTACGTGGACAGGGCAGCGAGCAGTACTTC

clone size: many
V gene: TRBV7-3
D gene: .
J gene: TRBJ2-7
CDR3 protein: CASSRGGSNEQYF
CDR3 DNA: TGTGCCAGCAGCCGAGGGGGTTCGAACGAGCAGTACTTC